The clone carrying this T cell receptor (beta chain) was seen a handful of times. Its specificity is not known. V shed 3 bases and J shed 1 base, with 8 bases lying between them. This CDR3 spans 14 amino acids. The data derive from a study of blood T cells in healthy people across ages. Primed by a sample-barcoded 5' primer and a J-beta primer mix, a second PCR proceeded for 7 to 11 cycles. TCRdb reprocessed the 5' RACE reads with MiXCR, giving one entry per CDR3 protein. The sample lists 1.5 million to 2 million distinct CDR3 sequences; about 50% were seen once. Study observations and caveats: Diversity was higher, and naive CD4+ cells more numerous, in long-lived donors than in aged donors. Samples with more naive T cells showed higher observed beta diversity.

The receptor comes from a woman between 40 and 50 years old in good health. Sequencing input: blood. The chain carries TRBV12-3 or TRBV12-4 and TRBJ2-3; no firm D call. CDR3 DNA: TGTGCCAGCAGTTTTCGACGGGGCACAGATACGCAGTATTTT. Translated, it gives CASSFRRGTDTQYF.